What follows are 16 T cell receptor beta chains derived from one specimen sequenced in a study of cytomegalovirus exposure and HLA in healthy donors. 13 Jbeta primers and 60 Vbeta primers were used for the PCR. Generated by immunoSEQ multiplex PCR, the TCRdb table keeps only in-frame clones and is missing some. The sample carries about 51,000 clones, 65% to 85% recorded once. The sequencing sample was made of PBMCs. These receptors were taken from a boy between 5 and 17 years old in good health and CMV-seropositive.

The sample holds a few counts of this clone. The chain joins TRBV5-6 to TRBJ2-1; TRBD1 agrees at 7 bases. In germline, CDR1 is SGHDT, CDR2 YYEEEE. The V gene end was trimmed by 0 bases and the J gene end by 4 bases; junction bases not matched to a gene: 7. The CDR3 totals 16 residues. In DNA form, the CDR3 reads TGTGCCAGCAGCTTGGCCACGGACAGGCTTTACAATGAGCAGTTCTTC. This codes for CASSLATDRLYNEQFF. Drawing the rest from reference TRBV5-6 and TRBJ2-1, the complete variable domain is DAGVTQSPTHLIKTRGQQVTLRCSPKSGHDTVSWYQQALGQGPQFIFQYYEEEERQRGNFPDRFSGHQFPNYSSELNVNALLLGDSALYLCASSLATDRLYNEQFFGPGTRLTVL.

This clone turned up a few times. The chain links TRBV28 to TRBJ2-5; TRBD1 matches at 8 bases. This CDR3 is built from 14 residues. With V trimmed by 7 bases and J by 4 bases, 8 bases remained unmatched. Germline V gene data show CDR1 as MDHEN and CDR2 as SYDVKM. CDR3 sequence: CASTTRGRGETQYF. CDR3 nucleotide sequence: TGTGCCAGCACCACCAGGGGGCGCGGAGAGACCCAGTACTTC. Looking up the rest from reference TRBV28 and TRBJ2-5 gives the full variable domain: DVKVTQSSRYLVKRTGEKVFLECVQDMDHENMFWYRQDPGLGLRLIYFSYDVKMKEKGDIPEGYSVSREKKERFSLILESASTNQTSMYLCASTTRGRGETQYFGPGTRLLVL.

V and J are TRBV6-5 and TRBJ1-6, with D perhaps TRBD1 (6 bases). Trimming took off 2 bases at V and 6 bases at J, with 8 bases between the two ends. Germline CDR1 is MNHEY and CDR2 is SVGAGI. The CDR3 has 14 residues. The CDR3 DNA reads as TGTGCCAGCAGTTACACAGGGTTTAATTCACCCCTCCACTTT. This gives the protein CASSYTGFNSPLHF.

This clone was recorded only once. The chain is built from TRBV15 and TRBJ2-1, with 12 positions matching TRBD2. In germline, CDR1 is LNHNV, CDR2 YYDKDF (reference sequence). This CDR3 spans 16 amino acids. V gave up 1 base and J gave up 8 bases; unmatched junction bases: 6. CDR3 in amino acids: CATSRGTSGARDEQFF. The CDR3 DNA follows: TGTGCCACCAGCAGAGGGACTAGCGGGGCCCGGGATGAGCAGTTCTTC.

In nucleotides, the CDR3 is TGTGCCAGCAGCTTTCGACAGGGGGCGATTAATTCACCCCTCCACTTT. It codes for CASSFRQGAINSPLHF. The chain joins TRBV11-2 to TRBJ1-6, with 10 bases aligning to TRBD1. Germline assignment: CDR1 SGHAT and CDR2 FQNNGV. The CDR3 has 16 residues. Trimming took 3 bases from V and 6 from J; bases not matched to a gene: 5.

The chain carries TRBV5-1 and TRBJ2-7; unclear D gene. CDR3 size: 11 residues. CDR1 is SGHRS and CDR2 is YFSETQ in the germline V gene. The germline V and J ends were trimmed by 5 bases and 3 bases, with 6 bases remaining between them. Written as DNA, the CDR3 is TGCGCCAGCAGATCGGGCTACGAGCAGTACTTC. Encoded protein: CASRSGYEQYF.

About this clone itself: Relative to the germline gene, one junction end is altered; a read error may explain this. CDR3 in amino acids: CSSTTPGQPQHF. CDR3 coding DNA: TGTTCCAGCACCACCCCCGGTCAGCCCCAGCATTTT. The J gene is TRBJ1-5, the V gene TRBV7-9; D gene ambiguous. The CDR3 consists of 12 residues. Germline CDR1 and CDR2: SEHNR and FQNEAQ (reference sequence).

The chain couples TRBV2 to TRBJ1-5; 10 nucleotides match TRBD1. CDR1 SNHLY and CDR2 FYNNEI come from the germline V gene. The CDR3 has 14 residues. The junction had 6 bases not matched to a gene; V was cut back by 6 bases and J by 7 bases. The CDR3: CASRVDRGRQPQHF. The CDR3 coding sequence is TGTGCCAGCAGGGTAGACAGGGGGCGGCAGCCCCAGCATTTT.

This chain links TRBV20-1 with TRBJ2-3; D is unresolved. The CDR3 is 11 amino acids. The V and J ends lost 5 bases and 4 bases respectively, with 7 bases between them. Germline assignment: CDR1 DFQATT and CDR2 SNEGSKA (reference sequence). CDR3 protein: CSAPLPDTQYF. The DNA of the CDR3 is TGCAGTGCTCCCCTACCAGATACGCAGTATTTT.

In its sample, this clone was seen once. This sequence joins TRBV29-1 and TRBJ1-1, with a weak D call TRBD1 (5 bases). Germline V gene data show CDR1 as SQVTM and CDR2 as ANQGSEA. The CDR3 is 14 residues long. V was pared by 5 bases and J by 5 bases, with 18 bases between. The CDR3: CSVIGGEVGTEAFF. The CDR3 region has the DNA TGCAGCGTTATTGGAGGGGAAGTGGGAACTGAAGCTTTCTTT.

This clone has only a few counts. This sequence joins TRBV6-5 and TRBJ1-1, with D perhaps matching TRBD1 (5 bases). The CDR3 sequence is 13 residues long. Germline lookup yields CDR1 MNHEY and CDR2 SVGAGI. Trimming pared 2 bases from V and 4 bases from J, leaving 8 bases between. The CDR3 DNA is TGTGCCAGCAGTTACGGGGGGGGCACTGAAGCTTTCTTT. Amino acids: CASSYGGGTEAFF.

This clone was counted a single time. The V call is TRBV7-8, the J call TRBJ1-1; no clear D gene. The CDR3 spans 12 residues. Trimming shortened V by 8 bases and J by 1 base, and 8 bases separated the two germline ends. CDR1 and CDR2 from the germline V gene are SGHVS and FQNEAQ. CDR3 residues: CASSFSNTEAFF. Here the CDR3 DNA reads TGTGCCAGCTCCTTCTCGAACACTGAAGCTTTCTTT.

The chain couples TRBV7-9 to TRBJ1-1; TRBD1 is a possible D gene (6 bases). Germline V lookup: CDR1 SEHNR, CDR2 FQNEAQ (reference sequence). This CDR3 is 16 amino acids long. Deletions cut 4 bases from V and 0 bases from J, with 15 bases between. The CDR3 region is CASSSRQEIMNTEAFF. As DNA, the CDR3 is TGTGCCAGCAGCTCCCGACAGGAGATCATGAACACTGAAGCTTTCTTT.

This chain uses TRBV25-1 with TRBJ2-3; weak D call: TRBD2 (5 bases). There are 13 residues in the CDR3. Trimming shortened V by 4 bases and J by 6 bases, and 11 bases separated the two germline ends. Germline V lookup: CDR1 MGHDK, CDR2 SYGVNS. CDR3 in amino acids: CASSAGSGDTQYF. As DNA, the CDR3 is TGTGCCAGCAGTGCCGGATCGGGGGATACGCAGTATTTT.

The V call is TRBV4-1, the J call TRBJ1-2; D uncertain. This CDR3 has 15 residues. Trimming stripped 3 bases from V and 2 bases from J, with 13 bases between. In germline, CDR1 is MGHRA, CDR2 YSYEKL. This chain's CDR3 is CASSQGGRGNYGYTF. CDR3 coding DNA: TGCGCCAGCAGCCAGGGCGGGCGAGGAAACTATGGCTACACCTTC.

V gene TRBV18 combines with J gene TRBJ2-5, with 10 bases lining up with TRBD1. There are 14 residues in the CDR3. The V gene's germline CDR1 is KGHSH and CDR2 LQKENI. Trimming cost V 3 bases and J 5 bases; bases outside gene matches: 3. CDR3 residues: CASSPGTGDETQYF. The CDR3 bases are TGTGCCAGCTCACCTGGGACAGGGGACGAGACCCAGTACTTC.